What follows are 26 T cell receptor beta chains derived from one specimen sequenced in a study of T cells in Graves' hyperthyroidism and ophthalmopathy (dated by TCRdb to between 2019 and 2020). Libraries were constructed by multiplex PCR. The instrument given in TCRdb is Illumina HiSeq 2000. Amplification of TCR beta CDR3 regions was carried out from RNA transcripts. A first-round RT-PCR of the TCR CDR3 used the HTBI primer set with the Qiagen OneStep RT-PCR kit. In TCRdb, the public reads were trimmed at Q25 with fastp and aligned with MiXCR, with productive beta chains retained. Here each entry gathers all rows of one CDR3 protein and keeps the most common genes and DNA. Recorded for this sample are more than 350,000 distinct CDR3 sequences; 14% to 15% of them occurred a single time. Of the sample, approximately 32% falls within the top ten clones. Sequences were obtained from blood. These TCRs come from a woman aged 25-40 years with Graves' hyperthyroidism.

This clonotype was detected only a few times. Mismatch with germline at one junction end may stem from a read error. The chain recombines TRBV7-7 with TRBJ2-7; possibly TRBD1 or TRBD2 for D (6 bases each). CDR1 and CDR2 from the germline V gene are SSHAT and FNYEAQ (reference sequence). The CDR3 has 16 amino acids. As DNA, the CDR3 is TGTGCTAGCAGCTTACCCCCAGGGGAGGTTTCCTACGAGCAGTACTTC. Its translation: CASSLPPGEVSYEQYF.

The chain combines TRBV30 with TRBJ2-3, with D possibly matching TRBD2 (6 bases). Trimming pared 4 bases from V and 6 bases from J, leaving 11 bases between. The CDR3 has 12 residues. Per the germline V gene, CDR1 is GTSNPN and CDR2 is SVGIG (reference sequence). As DNA, the CDR3 is TGTGCCTGGAAAGGCGGGGTTGATACGCAGTATTTT. This sequence encodes CAWKGGVDTQYF. The whole variable domain, filled in from reference TRBV30 and TRBJ2-3, reads SQTIHQWPATLVQPVGSPLSLECTVEGTSNPNLYWYRQAAGRGLQLLFYSVGIGQISSEVPQNLSASRPQDRQFILSSKKLLLSDSGFYLCAWKGGVDTQYFGPGTRLTVL.

This clonotype has a handful of counts. J is TRBJ1-3 and V is TRBV3-1, with D unresolved. The CDR3 is 13 residues long. CDR1 is LGHDT and CDR2 is YNNKEL in the germline V gene (reference sequence). Trimming stripped 0 bases from V and 2 bases from J, with 2 bases between. The CDR3 nucleotides are TGTGCCAGCAGCCAAGAGGCTGGAAACACCATATATTTT. Residues: CASSQEAGNTIYF.

V and J are TRBV25-1 and TRBJ1-1; 8 bases are a match to TRBD1. V lost 1 base and J lost 9; bases outside the gene matches: 7. The CDR3 is 14 amino acids. The V gene's germline CDR1 is MGHDK and CDR2 SYGVNS. The CDR3 reads CASSEFAGGGKAFF. As DNA, the CDR3 is TGTGCCAGCAGTGAATTTGCAGGGGGCGGGAAAGCTTTCTTT.

At least ten counts were recorded for this clonotype. This sequence joins TRBV3-1 and TRBJ2-3; D possibly corresponds to TRBD1 (7 bases). This CDR3 spans 15 amino acids. From germline, CDR1 is LGHDT and CDR2 YNNKEL (reference sequence). V gave up 6 bases and J gave up 0 bases, with 13 bases separating them. CDR3 amino acids: CASRLRGASTDTQYF. The CDR3 coding sequence is TGTGCCAGCAGACTCAGGGGGGCCAGCACAGATACGCAGTATTTT.

The V call is TRBV4-1, the J call TRBJ2-7, with D perhaps TRBD1 or TRBD2 (5 bases each). The V gene's germline CDR1 is MGHRA and CDR2 YSYEKL. The CDR3 is 15 amino acids. With 0 bases removed from V and 1 base from J, the gap between germline ends came to 10 bases. The CDR3 protein is CASSQDRDGSYEQYF. DNA of the CDR3: TGCGCCAGCAGCCAAGATAGGGACGGATCCTACGAGCAGTACTTC.

In its sample, this clonotype was seen many times. The chain links TRBV3-1 to TRBJ2-7, with D unclear. V was shortened by 5 bases and J by 2 bases, with 7 bases between the two germline ends. The CDR3 runs to 12 residues. Germline V gene lookup returns CDR1 LGHDT and CDR2 YNNKEL (reference sequence). DNA for the CDR3: TGTGCCAGCAGCACCCGGCCCTACGAGCAGTACTTC. Its protein is CASSTRPYEQYF.

The gene calls are TRBV5-1 and TRBJ2-7; weak D call: TRBD1 (5 bases). V was shortened by 8 bases and J by 0 bases, with 12 bases between the two germline ends. Germline V gene data show CDR1 as SGHRS and CDR2 as YFSETQ. This CDR3 has 13 residues. DNA for the CDR3: TGCGCCAGTTTAGACAGCCTCTCCTACGAGCAGTACTTC. Amino acid sequence: CASLDSLSYEQYF.

This clonotype was seen a few times. The chain carries TRBV24-1 and TRBJ1-5; the D gene is possibly TRBD1 (5 bases). Germline CDR1 reads KGHDR; CDR2 reads SFDVKD. Trimming cost V 8 bases and J 3 bases, with 10 bases left between them. The CDR3 extends over 13 amino acids. CDR3 DNA sequence: TGTGCCACCATAGAGACAGTCAATCAGCCCCAGCATTTT. Its protein is CATIETVNQPQHF.

Ten or more counts support this clonotype. The V gene is TRBV3-1, the J gene TRBJ1-5; no firm D call. V shed 2 bases and J shed 7 bases, with 9 bases lying between them. The CDR3 consists of 13 residues. Looked up from germline, CDR1 is LGHDT and CDR2 is YNNKEL (reference sequence). CDR3 nucleotides: TGTGCCAGCAGCCAATGGCCGGGGCAGCCCCAGCATTTT. Encoded protein: CASSQWPGQPQHF.

This clonotype was detected ten times or more. This chain joins TRBV12-3 or TRBV12-4 and TRBJ2-1, with 14 bases identical to TRBD2. J was trimmed by 5 bases and V by 5 bases; bases with no gene match: 5. The CDR3 runs 16 residues. The CDR3 region has the DNA TGTGCCAGCAGTACGATGGGACTAGCGGGGGACAATGAGCAGTTCTTC. Translation: CASSTMGLAGDNEQFF.

This clonotype was counted at least ten times. The chain combines TRBV20-1 with TRBJ2-1; D gene uncertain. The CDR3 is 13 residues long. V lost 3 bases and J 0 bases, leaving 6 bases between the germline ends. CDR1 is DFQATT, CDR2 SNEGSKA, per germline (reference sequence). The CDR3 nucleotides are TGCAGTGCTAGTGAAAGCTCCTACAATGAGCAGTTCTTC. This codes for CSASESSYNEQFF.

CDR3 nucleotide sequence: TGCGCCAGCAGCTTGGTAGACATCCCCTACGAGCAGTACTTC. It specifies CASSLVDIPYEQYF. The J gene is TRBJ2-7, the V gene TRBV5-1; no clear D. V lost 0 bases and J 2 bases, leaving 9 bases between the germline ends. Germline values: CDR1 SGHRS, CDR2 YFSETQ. This CDR3 contains 14 residues.

The chain employs TRBV6-1 and TRBJ2-3, with D unclear. The V end lost 5 bases, the J end lost 4 bases, and 10 bases lay between the germline ends. CDR3 length equals 13 residues. CDR1 is MNHNS and CDR2 is SASEGT in the germline V gene. Written as DNA, the CDR3 is TGTGCCAGCAGTACCGGACGCCCAGATACGCAGTATTTT. Protein sequence: CASSTGRPDTQYF.

The chain combines TRBV20-1 with TRBJ2-1; TRBD2 aligns across 7 bases. Germline CDR1 and CDR2: DFQATT and SNEGSKA (reference sequence). This CDR3 is built from 19 residues. V gave up 1 base and J gave up 0 bases; unmatched junction bases: 15. In nucleotides, the CDR3 is TGCAGTGCTAGAGGTCCCACTACATACGGGACTAACTCCTACAATGAGCAGTTCTTC. This codes for CSARGPTTYGTNSYNEQFF.

This clonotype was counted many times. The chain combines TRBV5-1 with TRBJ2-3; TRBD1 is a possible D gene (6 bases). Germline V gene lookup returns CDR1 SGHRS and CDR2 YFSETQ. CDR3 length equals 15 residues. The germline V and J ends were trimmed by 0 bases and 0 bases, with 8 bases remaining between them. The DNA for the CDR3 is TGCGCCAGCAGCTTGGGGGACACCAGCACAGATACGCAGTATTTT. As protein: CASSLGDTSTDTQYF.

Ten or more counts support this clonotype. V gene TRBV28 combines with J gene TRBJ2-4; no reliable D call. V was cut by 1 base and J by 0 bases, with 10 bases left in between. Germline-derived CDR1 and CDR2 are MDHEN and SYDVKM. The CDR3 totals 16 residues. In DNA form, the CDR3 reads TGTGCCAGCAGTTTATCGGGTTCGCTAGCCAAAAACATTCAGTACTTC. Translating it yields CASSLSGSLAKNIQYF.

This clonotype has only a few counts. The rearrangement uses TRBV20-1 and TRBJ2-2; D unclear. CDR1 and CDR2 (germline): DFQATT, SNEGSKA (reference sequence). Trimming removed 0 bases from V and 5 bases from J, with 13 bases in between. The CDR3 is made up of 15 amino acids. CDR3 region: CSARDPALGTGELFF. The DNA for the CDR3 is TGCAGTGCTAGAGACCCCGCCCTCGGGACCGGGGAGCTGTTTTTT.

V usage is TRBV5-8 and J usage is TRBJ1-2, with a tentative D call TRBD1 (5 bases). The CDR3 sequence is 15 residues long. The V and J ends lost 4 bases and 6 bases respectively, with 19 bases between them. From germline, CDR1 is SGHTS and CDR2 YDEGEE. Written as DNA, the CDR3 is TGTGCCAGCAGCCGGGGCCAGATTTCCGTCGATGGCTACACCTTC. It encodes CASSRGQISVDGYTF. Supplemented by reference TRBV5-8 and TRBJ1-2, the full variable domain reads EAGVTQSPTHLIKTRGQQATLRCSPISGHTSVYWYQQALGLGLQFLLWYDEGEERNRGNFPPRFSGRQFPNYSSELNVNALELEDSALYLCASSRGQISVDGYTFGSGTRLTVV.

The rearrangement uses TRBV28 and TRBJ2-3, with a possible D match to TRBD2 (6 bases). The CDR3 extends over 17 amino acids. The V end was cut by 4 bases, the J end by 0 bases, with 17 bases between. The V gene's germline CDR1 is MDHEN and CDR2 SYDVKM. Here the CDR3 DNA reads TGTGCCAGCAGTTCCCTGGGGACTCCTACAAGCACAGATACGCAGTATTTT. It yields the protein CASSSLGTPTSTDTQYF.

This clonotype showed up many times. The chain recombines TRBV18 with TRBJ1-1, with D perhaps matching TRBD1 (6 bases). Germline V lookup: CDR1 KGHSH, CDR2 LQKENI. The length of the CDR3 is 14 residues. V was pared by 2 bases and J by 0 bases, with 7 bases between. CDR3 protein: CASSPGGLNTEAFF. CDR3 sequence (DNA): TGTGCCAGCTCACCAGGGGGCCTGAACACTGAAGCTTTCTTT.

This clonotype was picked up many times. This rearrangement joins TRBV7-9 to TRBJ2-1; TRBD2 aligns across 15 bases. The CDR3 sequence is 18 residues long. Per germline, CDR1 SEHNR and CDR2 FQNEAQ (reference sequence). V shed 8 bases, J shed 2 bases, and the junction held 10 bases outside the gene matches. The CDR3 nucleotides are TGTGCCAGCGGGGGACTAGCGGGAGGTTTAGGGGCCTACAATGAGCAGTTCTTC. This translates into CASGGLAGGLGAYNEQFF.

As for this clonotype: A read error may produce the germline difference seen at one junction end. The genes are TRBV28 and TRBJ2-7, with D possibly being TRBD2 (6 bases). The CDR3 runs 13 residues. Germline values: CDR1 MDHEN, CDR2 SYDVKM. CDR3 sequence: CAGSLGLHYEQYF. In nucleotides, the CDR3 is TGTGCCGGCAGTTTAGGACTACATTACGAGCAGTACTTC.

This chain connects TRBV7-9 to TRBJ2-1, with 8 nucleotides matching TRBD2. The germline CDR1 and CDR2 sequences are SEHNR and FQNEAQ (reference sequence). The CDR3 is 14 residues long. V dropped 5 bases and J dropped 5; count of bases not matched to a gene: 5. CDR3 sequence: CASSHSGTDNEQFF. CDR3 bases: TGTGCCAGCAGCCATAGCGGGACTGACAATGAGCAGTTCTTC.

This sequence joins TRBV14 and TRBJ2-4; no firm D call. The V gene's germline CDR1 is SGHDN and CDR2 FVKESK. V was pared by 4 bases and J by 1 base, with 17 bases between. This CDR3 is 17 amino acids long. CDR3 residues: CASSPVSTIGAKNIQYF. In nucleotides, the CDR3 is TGTGCCAGCAGCCCCGTTAGCACGATCGGGGCCAAAAACATTCAGTACTTC.

This clonotype occurred a few times. The rearrangement joins TRBV2 to TRBJ2-1; D remains unclear. This CDR3 is built from 13 residues. Looked up from germline, CDR1 is SNHLY and CDR2 is FYNNEI. Trimming shortened V by 6 bases and J by 5 bases, and 11 bases separated the two germline ends. The CDR3 loop reads CASRGPWDNEQFF. Written as DNA, the CDR3 is TGTGCCAGCAGAGGCCCTTGGGACAATGAGCAGTTCTTC.